This section outlines one T cell receptor beta chain sequence together with its context. The antigen remains unidentified. These data belong to a study of CXCR3-negative and CXCR3-positive naive CD8 T cells. The study, taken as a whole, reports: TRB CDR3 properties were used to infer TCR strength, and surface CD5 was comparable between naive subsets. High diversity, comparable across both naive subsets, contrasted with much lower diversity in memory CD8+ cells.

Libraries of TRB cDNA were made by 5' RACE and carried UMIs. TCRdb reanalyzed the 5' RACE reads, giving one entry per CDR3 protein sequence and no DNA. The specimen's table records 50,000 to 75,000 distinct CDR3 sequences. This receptor was identified in a human donor in good health. Some clones in this sample may be carry-over from other donors' samples. Sequencing was done on a sample of naive CXCR3- CD8+ T cells from blood. Subset meaning: CD45RO-CCR7+CD27+CD95- naive CD8+ T cells lacking CXCR3 (TNR3-).

CDR3 in amino acids: CASTEDRGITEAFF. This rearrangement joins TRBV12-3 or TRBV12-4 to TRBJ1-1; there is no DNA to check the TCRdb D call of TRBD1. CDR3 length equals 14 residues.